This T cell receptor beta chain was sequenced during a study of beta chain features in type 1 diabetes. Study-wide findings and caveats: It was not settled here whether HLA type affects TCRB rearrangement. Type 1 diabetes patients showed a moderate but significant shortening of TCRB CDR3s in all four CD4+ subsets.

Germline CDR1 and CDR2: SGHNT and YYREEE (reference sequence). The V gene lost 4 bases and the J gene lost 3 bases, with 7 bases spanning the gap. The CDR3 totals 13 residues. Sequenced material consisted of expressed TCRB transcripts (all of the isolated RNA was reverse transcribed). TCRdb keeps only in-frame clones here, not all; method: immunoSEQ multiplex PCR. The sample contains about 360,000 clones, approximately 12% of which appear only once. With respect to this clone: Its antigen remains unidentified.

Each sorted population was over 98% pure. Sequences were obtained from naive CD4+ T cells from blood. The sequence derives from a young man in good health. The rearrangement uses TRBV5-4 and TRBJ2-2; D gene unclear. The CDR3 region has the DNA TGTGCCAGCAGCCCCCGCGACACCGGGGAGCTGTTTTTT. This codes for CASSPRDTGELFF.